This T cell receptor beta chain was found in a study of identical twins. General study results and limits: Invariant T cells like MAIT and iNKT could partly confound the zero-insertion analyses. Memory repertoires showed no such pattern, whereas abundant cord blood beta clonotypes carried fewer insertions. Without tracking the same donors, conclusions rested on cross-sectional statistical analysis.

In this sample, this clonotype turned up many times. The antigen is not known. The germline V and J ends were trimmed by 3 bases and 3 bases, with 11 bases remaining between them. CDR3 length: 14 residues. Per germline, CDR1 SGHTA and CDR2 FQGNSA. In every case, the donor was a healthy Caucasian. TCRdb recomputed calls from the 5' RACE reads with MiXCR, one row per CDR3 protein. The sample shows 220,000 or so distinct CDR3 sequences, about 7.3% of them seen only once. These data also formed part of another study, on yellow fever vaccine responses in identical twins.

The TCR sequence derives from a woman younger than 35 in good health. The chain couples TRBV7-2 to TRBJ1-1, with D possibly being TRBD1 (5 bases). The sample taken for sequencing was memory (CD45RO+) T cells sorted from blood. Here the CDR3 reads CASSFDLGDTEAFF. The CDR3 DNA reads TGTGCCAGCAGCTTTGATCTGGGGGACACTGAAGCTTTCTTT.